This T cell receptor beta chain was identified in a study of CD8 T cells in ankylosing spondylitis. Study findings and constraints: Clones linked to disease, bearing a CD8+ phenotype, were relatively rare in peripheral blood. Within ankylosing spondylitis blood, a TCR beta motif made up of roughly eight highly homologous variants appeared to be characteristic.

TCRdb re-derived calls from the 5' RACE reads in MiXCR, one entry per CDR3 protein. In the table there are over 450,000 distinct CDR3 sequences, about an eighth of which are singletons. Concerning this clonotype: Its antigen is not identified.

The sequenced material came from blood, either unsorted or a sorted T cell fraction (not recorded which). The receptor was isolated from a male donor with ankylosing spondylitis.

The CDR3 DNA follows: TGCAGTGCTTCACCCCCCGGGACAGGGGAATCACCCCTCCACTTT. Protein product: CSASPPGTGESPLHF. This sequence joins TRBV20-1 and TRBJ1-6; TRBD1 matches 10 bases. The junction had 11 bases not matched to a gene; V was cut back by 5 bases and J by 10 bases. The CDR3 totals 15 residues. Per the germline V gene, CDR1 is DFQATT and CDR2 is SNEGSKA (reference sequence).